One sample yielded the 4 T cell receptor beta chains listed below, sequenced in a study of T cell clonality in common variable immunodeficiency. The protocol was immunoSEQ multiplex PCR, while the TCRdb copy is restricted to in-frame clones and leaves out a portion. Observed are fewer than 55,000 clones, no singletons, with the top ten taking about 2%. Sequencing input: peripheral blood mononuclear cells. The receptors here all came from a person aged 18-69 years in good health.

This clone was detected ten times or more. The read ends 3 residues shy of where the CDR3 ends; the end is completed using the germline J gene. This chain links TRBV5-1 with TRBJ2-2; possible D gene TRBD2, 5 bases. The CDR3 runs to 16 residues. Trimming took off 1 base at V and 3 bases at J, with 13 bases between the two ends. The V gene's germline CDR1 is SGHRS and CDR2 YFSETQ. Here the CDR3 reads CASSLSLATDTGELFF. The DNA read from the CDR3 is TGCGCCAGCAGCTTGTCGCTAGCTACGGACACCGGGGAG.

This clone was seen ten or more times. The read finishes 3 residues shy of the CDR3 end, and the germline J gene is used to complete it. This chain connects TRBV19 to TRBJ2-7; 12 bases align to TRBD1. CDR1 and CDR2 (germline): LNHDA, SQIVND (reference sequence). The CDR3 runs 15 residues. The V gene end was trimmed by 5 bases and the J gene end by 6 bases; junction bases not matched to a gene: 8. The CDR3 bases that were read are TGTGCCAGTAGTTCAACGGGGACAGGGGGCTTCGAG. This translates into CASSSTGTGGFE. The complete CDR3 sequence is CASSSTGTGGFEQYF.

This clone was counted at least ten times. Read coverage stops 3 residues before the CDR3 terminus; the germline J gene supplies the remainder. The chain is built from TRBV30 and TRBJ1-5, with D possibly matching TRBD1 (6 bases). V lost 4 bases to trimming and J lost 1 base, with 14 bases between them. Germline values: CDR1 GTSNPN, CDR2 SVGIG (reference sequence). The length of the CDR3 is 15 residues. The chain's CDR3 is CAWNKQGGSNQPQHF. CDR3 DNA, as far as it was read: TGTGCCTGGAATAAACAGGGAGGGAGCAATCAGCCC.

Ten or more counts support this clone. The CDR3 end lies 3 residues beyond the end of the read and is filled in from the germline J gene. The chain recombines TRBV6-2 or TRBV6-3 with TRBJ1-2, with TRBD1 identical over 11 bases. CDR3 size: 16 residues. Germline CDR1 is MNHEY and CDR2 is SVGEGT. The V gene end was trimmed by 6 bases and the J gene end by 4 bases; junction bases not matched to a gene: 10. Incomplete CDR3 DNA: TGTGCCAGCAGCCTTGGACAGGGGGCCTTGGGCTATGGC. Its translation is CASSLGQGALGYG. The full CDR3 reads CASSLGQGALGYGYTF.